What follows are 13 T cell receptor beta chains derived from one specimen sequenced in a study of CD8 T cells in ankylosing spondylitis. TCRdb redid the calling of the 5' RACE reads with MiXCR, one entry per CDR3 protein. The sample lists a few hundred thousand distinct CDR3 sequences; 20% to 25% were seen once. Sample: blood, either unsorted or a sorted T cell fraction (not recorded which). The receptors originated from a female donor with ankylosing spondylitis or in good health (not recorded which).

V gene TRBV20-1 combines with J gene TRBJ2-7; 7 bases match TRBD2. The germline V gene encodes CDR1 DFQATT and CDR2 SNEGSKA (reference sequence). The ends lost 3 bases at V and 7 bases at J; junction bases unmatched: 6. The CDR3 runs to 12 residues. The CDR3 sequence: CSAREAGREQYF. The CDR3 region has the DNA TGCAGTGCTAGGGAAGCGGGAAGGGAGCAGTACTTC.

On this clonotype: A junction boundary mismatches the germline segment, possibly from a read error. The chain recombines TRBV20-1 with TRBJ2-2; D unclear. This CDR3 comprises 14 residues. From germline, CDR1 is DFQATT and CDR2 SNEGSKA (reference sequence). CDR3 region: CSARMATNTEELFF. CDR3 bases: TGCAGTGCTAGAATGGCCACGAACACCGAGGAGCTGTTTTTT.

This clonotype has at least ten counts. This rearrangement joins TRBV29-1 to TRBJ2-7, with TRBD1 matching 10 bases. The CDR3 length is 12 residues. Trimming removed 7 bases from V and 4 bases from J; junction bases left unmatched: 4. In germline, CDR1 is SQVTM, CDR2 ANQGSEA. The CDR3 reads CSAGTGAYEQYF. CDR3 bases: TGCAGCGCCGGGACAGGGGCTTACGAGCAGTACTTC.

This clonotype was seen a few times. The CDR3 sequence is CSAAQGNIRYTF. CDR3 nucleotide sequence: TGCAGTGCTGCACAGGGTAATATTCGATACACCTTC. This chain connects TRBV20-1 to TRBJ1-2; D might be TRBD1 (6 bases). Trimming removed 5 bases at V and 11 bases at J, with 18 bases between. The CDR3 has 12 amino acids. Germline CDR1 is DFQATT and CDR2 is SNEGSKA (reference sequence).

J is TRBJ2-1 and V is TRBV6-5; D ambiguous. Germline V gene data show CDR1 as MNHEY and CDR2 as SVGAGI. The CDR3 contains 16 residues. The V end lost 0 bases, the J end lost 3 bases, and 12 bases lay between the germline ends. The DNA for the CDR3 is TGTGCCAGCAGTTACTCGGGCCTACATAGCTACAATGAGCAGTTCTTC. Protein sequence: CASSYSGLHSYNEQFF.

This chain links TRBV13 with TRBJ2-7, with 8 bases aligning to TRBD1. The CDR3 spans 14 residues. Germline CDR1 and CDR2: PRHDT and FYEKMQ (reference sequence). The V segment lost 6 bases and the J segment 5 bases; nucleotides outside the gene matches: 9. CDR3 sequence reads: CASRCLDRGHEQYF. The CDR3 coding sequence is TGTGCCAGCAGGTGCCTAGACAGGGGCCACGAGCAGTACTTC.

In its sample, this clonotype was seen many times. This chain joins TRBV12-3 or TRBV12-4 and TRBJ2-5; tentatively, D is TRBD1 or TRBD2 (5 bases each). CDR3 size: 14 residues. V was pared by 4 bases and J by 5 bases, with 14 bases between. The CDR3: CASSSGAQTETQYF. CDR3 sequence (DNA): TGTGCCAGCAGTTCCGGGGCCCAGACGGAGACCCAGTACTTC.

This clonotype has ten or more counts. The rearrangement joins TRBV20-1 to TRBJ2-1; 8 bases are shared with TRBD2. The J segment lost 5 bases and the V segment lost 5 bases, leaving 11 bases of the junction unmatched. Per germline, CDR1 DFQATT and CDR2 SNEGSKA (reference sequence). The CDR3 has 15 residues. The CDR3 is CSAAPPSGYNNEQFF. Here the CDR3 DNA reads TGCAGTGCTGCACCCCCTAGCGGGTATAACAATGAGCAGTTCTTC.

The chain uses TRBV4-1 and TRBJ2-5; D may match TRBD1 or TRBD2 (6 bases each). Per germline, CDR1 MGHRA and CDR2 YSYEKL. The V gene lost 1 base and the J gene lost 5 bases, with 14 bases spanning the gap. The CDR3 covers 15 residues. CDR3 protein: CASSQVGGQGETQYF. CDR3 sequence (DNA): TGCGCCAGCAGCCAAGTTGGGGGGCAGGGGGAGACCCAGTACTTC.

This clonotype has at least ten counts. The V gene is TRBV12-3 or TRBV12-4, the J gene TRBJ2-7, with 9 bases lining up with TRBD1. V gave up 7 bases and J gave up 7 bases; unmatched junction bases: 11. The CDR3 sequence is 14 residues long. CDR3 bases: TGTGCCAGCACCTCCGGGACAGGGAGTTCGGAGCAGTACTTC. It encodes CASTSGTGSSEQYF.

J is TRBJ2-1 and V is TRBV7-9; 12 nucleotides agree with TRBD2. Germline CDR1 reads SEHNR; CDR2 reads FQNEAQ (reference sequence). The length of the CDR3 is 17 residues. V gave up 1 base and J gave up 5 bases; unmatched junction bases: 6. The CDR3 here is CASSLGASGRGNNEQFF. CDR3 in DNA: TGTGCCAGCAGCTTAGGCGCTAGCGGGAGGGGGAACAATGAGCAGTTCTTC.

This clonotype was observed at least ten times. This chain links TRBV6-2 or TRBV6-3 with TRBJ2-3; the match to TRBD2 covers 10 bases. The germline V gene has CDR1 MNHEY and CDR2 SVGEGT. The CDR3 consists of 14 residues. The trim removed 5 bases at V and 2 bases at J, leaving 1 base unmatched. CDR3 nucleotides: TGTGCCAGCAGTAGCGGGAGGGCCACAGATACGCAGTATTTT. This encodes CASSSGRATDTQYF.

V is TRBV7-2 and J is TRBJ2-5; TRBD2 agrees at 12 bases. J gave up 5 bases and V 5 bases, and 6 bases lay outside the gene matches. The CDR3 extends over 15 amino acids. The V gene's germline CDR1 is SGHTA and CDR2 FQGNSA. CDR3 sequence reads: CASSPTSGSTETQYF. Written as DNA, the CDR3 is TGTGCCAGCAGCCCGACTAGCGGGAGTACGGAGACCCAGTACTTC.